This T cell receptor (beta chain) was documented in a study of T-cell reconstitution after alpha-beta-depleted transplantation in children. This clonotype was recorded at least ten times. Trimming took off 4 bases at V and 8 bases at J, with 17 bases between the two ends. CDR3 length equals 15 residues. The V gene's germline CDR1 is MGHDK and CDR2 SYGVNS. TCRbeta library construction was performed incorporating unique molecular identifiers. TCRdb redid the calling of the PCR reads with MiXCR, one entry per CDR3 protein. The sample records about 230,000 distinct CDR3 sequences, 9.7% being singletons. The clonotype originates from a human donor who donated a stem cell graft to a child with SCID. This specimen consisted of PBMCs from the stem cell graft donor, obtained from the stem cell graft. The chain links TRBV25-1 to TRBJ1-4; D call uncertain. This chain's CDR3 is CASSVMDGPGEKLFF. The CDR3 DNA reads TGTGCCAGCAGTGTAATGGACGGCCCAGGAGAAAAACTGTTTTTT.